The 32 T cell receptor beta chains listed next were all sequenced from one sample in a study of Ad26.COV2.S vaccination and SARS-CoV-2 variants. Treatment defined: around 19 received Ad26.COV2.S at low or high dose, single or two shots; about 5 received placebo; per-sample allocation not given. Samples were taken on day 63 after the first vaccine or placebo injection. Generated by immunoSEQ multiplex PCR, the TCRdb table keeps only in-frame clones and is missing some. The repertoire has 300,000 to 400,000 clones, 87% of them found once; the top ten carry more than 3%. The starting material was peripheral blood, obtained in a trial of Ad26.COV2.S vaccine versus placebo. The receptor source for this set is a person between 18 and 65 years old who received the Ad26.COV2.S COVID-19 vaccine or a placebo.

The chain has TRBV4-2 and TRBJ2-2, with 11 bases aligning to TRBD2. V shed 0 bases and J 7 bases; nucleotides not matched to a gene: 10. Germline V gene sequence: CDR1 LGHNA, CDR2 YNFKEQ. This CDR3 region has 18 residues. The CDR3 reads CASSQDRIAGGPNGELFF. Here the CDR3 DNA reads TGTGCCAGCAGCCAAGATCGAATAGCGGGGGGGCCGAACGGGGAGCTGTTTTTT.

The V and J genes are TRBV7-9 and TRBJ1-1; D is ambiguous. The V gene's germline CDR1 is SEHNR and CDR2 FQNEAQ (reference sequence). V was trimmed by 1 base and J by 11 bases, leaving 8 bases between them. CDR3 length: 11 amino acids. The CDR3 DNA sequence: TGTGCCAGCAGCTTAGGGCAGCACGCTTTCTTT. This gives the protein CASSLGQHAFF. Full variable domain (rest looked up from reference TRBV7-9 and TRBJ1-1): DTGVSQNPRHKITKRGQNVTFRCDPISEHNRLYWYRQTLGQGPEFLTYFQNEAQLEKSRLLSDRFSAERPKGSFSTLEIQRTEQGDSAMYLCASSLGQHAFFGQGTRLTVV.

CDR3 residues: CASSLAGLGDEQYF. As DNA, the CDR3 is TGTGCCAGCAGCTTGGCCGGGCTAGGGGACGAGCAGTACTTC. This chain links TRBV5-4 with TRBJ2-7, with D possibly being TRBD1 (5 bases). The ends were cut back, 0 bases at V and 5 bases at J, with 12 bases in the middle. The CDR3 runs 14 residues. Germline V gives CDR1 SGHNT, CDR2 YYREEE (reference sequence).

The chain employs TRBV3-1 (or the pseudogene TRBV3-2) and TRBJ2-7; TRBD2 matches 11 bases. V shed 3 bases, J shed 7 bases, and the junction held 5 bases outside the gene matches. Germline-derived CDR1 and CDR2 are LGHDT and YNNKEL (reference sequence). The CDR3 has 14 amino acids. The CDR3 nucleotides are TGTGCCAGCAGCCACATAGCGGGGGGGCGGGAGCAGTACTTC. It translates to CASSHIAGGREQYF.

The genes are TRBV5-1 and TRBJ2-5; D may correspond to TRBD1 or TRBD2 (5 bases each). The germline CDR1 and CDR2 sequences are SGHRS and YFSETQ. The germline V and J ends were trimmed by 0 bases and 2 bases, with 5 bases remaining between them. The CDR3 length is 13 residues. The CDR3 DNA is TGCGCCAGCAGCTTGGGGGGGCAAGAGACCCAGTACTTC. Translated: CASSLGGQETQYF.

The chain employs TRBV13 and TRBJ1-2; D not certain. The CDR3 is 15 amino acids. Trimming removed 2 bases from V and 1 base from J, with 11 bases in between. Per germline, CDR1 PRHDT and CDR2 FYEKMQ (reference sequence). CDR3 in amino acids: CASSLLSASNYGYTF. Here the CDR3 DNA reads TGTGCCAGCAGCTTACTTTCCGCCAGTAACTATGGCTACACCTTC.

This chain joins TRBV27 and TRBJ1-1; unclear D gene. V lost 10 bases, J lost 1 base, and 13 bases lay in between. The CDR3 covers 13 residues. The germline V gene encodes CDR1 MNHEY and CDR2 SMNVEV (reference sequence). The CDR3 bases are TGTGCCACGCGGACTTCAACGAACACTGAAGCTTTCTTT. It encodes CATRTSTNTEAFF.

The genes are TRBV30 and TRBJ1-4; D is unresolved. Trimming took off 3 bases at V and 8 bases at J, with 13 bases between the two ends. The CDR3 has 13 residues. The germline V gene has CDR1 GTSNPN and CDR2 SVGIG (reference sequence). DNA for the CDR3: TGTGCCTGGAGGCCCATCCTCAGGGAAAAACTGTTTTTT. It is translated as CAWRPILREKLFF.

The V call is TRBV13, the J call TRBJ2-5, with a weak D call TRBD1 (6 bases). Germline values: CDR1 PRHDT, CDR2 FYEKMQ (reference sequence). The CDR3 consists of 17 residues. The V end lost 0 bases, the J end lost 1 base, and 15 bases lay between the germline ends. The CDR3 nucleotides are TGTGCCAGCAGCTTAGGAGGACTGGGGGCGATCCAAGAGACCCAGTACTTC. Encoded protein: CASSLGGLGAIQETQYF. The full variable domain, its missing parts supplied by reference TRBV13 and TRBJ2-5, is AAGVIQSPRHLIKEKRETATLKCYPIPRHDTVYWYQQGPGQDPQFLISFYEKMQSDKGSIPDRFSAQQFSDYHSELNMSSLELGDSALYFCASSLGGLGAIQETQYFGPGTRLLVL.

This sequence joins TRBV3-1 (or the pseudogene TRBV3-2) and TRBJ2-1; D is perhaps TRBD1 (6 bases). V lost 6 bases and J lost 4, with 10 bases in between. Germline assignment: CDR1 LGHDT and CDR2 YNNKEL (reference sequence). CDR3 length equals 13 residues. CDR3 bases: TGTGCCAGCAGTCGGGGACATTACAATGAGCAGTTCTTC. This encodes CASSRGHYNEQFF.

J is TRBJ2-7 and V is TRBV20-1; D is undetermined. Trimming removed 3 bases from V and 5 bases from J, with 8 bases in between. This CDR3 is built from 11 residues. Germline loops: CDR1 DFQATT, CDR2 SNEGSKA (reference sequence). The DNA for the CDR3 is TGCAGTGCTAGTAGGCCGGACGAGCAGTACTTC. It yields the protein CSASRPDEQYF.

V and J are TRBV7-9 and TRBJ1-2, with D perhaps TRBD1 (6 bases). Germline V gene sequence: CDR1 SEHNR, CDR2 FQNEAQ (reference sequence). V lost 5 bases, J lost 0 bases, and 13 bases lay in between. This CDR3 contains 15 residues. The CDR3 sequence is CASSATGKTNYGYTF. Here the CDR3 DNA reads TGTGCCAGCAGCGCGACAGGAAAAACTAACTATGGCTACACCTTC. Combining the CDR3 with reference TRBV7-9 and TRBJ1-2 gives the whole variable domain DTGVSQNPRHKITKRGQNVTFRCDPISEHNRLYWYRQTLGQGPEFLTYFQNEAQLEKSRLLSDRFSAERPKGSFSTLEIQRTEQGDSAMYLCASSATGKTNYGYTFGSGTRLTVV.

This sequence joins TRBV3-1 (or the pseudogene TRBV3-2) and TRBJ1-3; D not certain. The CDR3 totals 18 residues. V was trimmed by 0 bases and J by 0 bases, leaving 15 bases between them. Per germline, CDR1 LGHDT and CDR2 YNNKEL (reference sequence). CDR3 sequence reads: CASSQDLGSYLSGNTIYF. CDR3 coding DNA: TGTGCCAGCAGCCAAGATCTGGGCAGCTATCTCTCTGGAAACACCATATATTTT.

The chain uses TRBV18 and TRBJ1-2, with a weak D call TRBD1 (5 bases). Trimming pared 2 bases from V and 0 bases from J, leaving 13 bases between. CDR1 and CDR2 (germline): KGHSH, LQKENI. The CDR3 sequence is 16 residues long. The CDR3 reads CASSPLAGDANYGYTF. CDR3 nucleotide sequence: TGTGCCAGCTCACCATTGGCGGGGGATGCTAACTATGGCTACACCTTC.

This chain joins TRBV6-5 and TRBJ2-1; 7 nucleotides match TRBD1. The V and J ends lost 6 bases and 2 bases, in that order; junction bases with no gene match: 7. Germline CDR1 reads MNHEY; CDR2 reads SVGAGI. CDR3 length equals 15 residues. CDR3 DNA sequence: TGTGCCAGCAGATATGACAGGGATCCCTACAATGAGCAGTTCTTC. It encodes CASRYDRDPYNEQFF.

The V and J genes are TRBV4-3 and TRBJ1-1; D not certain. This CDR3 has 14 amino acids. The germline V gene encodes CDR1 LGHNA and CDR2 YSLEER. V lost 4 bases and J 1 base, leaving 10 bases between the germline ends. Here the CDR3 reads CASSRPQENTEAFF. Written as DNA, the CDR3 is TGCGCCAGCAGCCGACCACAAGAGAACACTGAAGCTTTCTTT.

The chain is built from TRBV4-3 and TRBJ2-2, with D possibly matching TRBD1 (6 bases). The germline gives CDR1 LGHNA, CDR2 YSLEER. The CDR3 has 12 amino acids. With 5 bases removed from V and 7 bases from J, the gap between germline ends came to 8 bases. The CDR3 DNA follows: TGCGCCAGCAGCTCACAGGGCGGGGAGCTGTTTTTT. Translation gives CASSSQGGELFF.

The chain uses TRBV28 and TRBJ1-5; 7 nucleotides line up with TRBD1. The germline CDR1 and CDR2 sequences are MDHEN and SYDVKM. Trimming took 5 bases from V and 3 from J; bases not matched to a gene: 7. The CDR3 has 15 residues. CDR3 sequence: CASSPTGRNNQPQHF. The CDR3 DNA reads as TGTGCCAGCAGTCCGACAGGGAGGAACAATCAGCCCCAGCATTTT.

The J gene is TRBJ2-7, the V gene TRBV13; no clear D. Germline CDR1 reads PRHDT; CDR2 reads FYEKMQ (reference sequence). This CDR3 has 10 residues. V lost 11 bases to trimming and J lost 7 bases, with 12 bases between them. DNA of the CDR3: TGTGCCGCAGGCAGTGGGGAGCAGTACTTC. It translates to CAAGSGEQYF. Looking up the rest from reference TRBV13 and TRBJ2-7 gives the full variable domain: AAGVIQSPRHLIKEKRETATLKCYPIPRHDTVYWYQQGPGQDPQFLISFYEKMQSDKGSIPDRFSAQQFSDYHSELNMSSLELGDSALYFCAAGSGEQYFGPGTRLTVT.

This chain's CDR3 is CASSQDRDAGNTEAFF. DNA for the CDR3: TGCGCCAGCAGCCAAGATCGCGACGCCGGGAACACTGAAGCTTTCTTT. The chain employs TRBV4-3 and TRBJ1-1; D is undetermined. The CDR3 consists of 16 residues. V was pared by 0 bases and J by 1 base, with 12 bases between. From germline, CDR1 is LGHNA and CDR2 YSLEER.

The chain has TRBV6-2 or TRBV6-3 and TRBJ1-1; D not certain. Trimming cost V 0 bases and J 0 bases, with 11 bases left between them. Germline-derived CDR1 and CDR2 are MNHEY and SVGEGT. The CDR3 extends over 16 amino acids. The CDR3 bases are TGTGCCAGCAGTTACTCCGTCAGCACCCTGAACACTGAAGCTTTCTTT. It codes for CASSYSVSTLNTEAFF.

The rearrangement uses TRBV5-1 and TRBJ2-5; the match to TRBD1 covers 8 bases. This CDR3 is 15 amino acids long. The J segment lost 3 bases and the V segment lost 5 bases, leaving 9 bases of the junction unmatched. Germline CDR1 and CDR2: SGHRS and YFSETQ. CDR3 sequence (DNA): TGCGCCAGCAGTCTTCAGGGGGCCGGGGAAGAGACCCAGTACTTC. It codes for CASSLQGAGEETQYF.

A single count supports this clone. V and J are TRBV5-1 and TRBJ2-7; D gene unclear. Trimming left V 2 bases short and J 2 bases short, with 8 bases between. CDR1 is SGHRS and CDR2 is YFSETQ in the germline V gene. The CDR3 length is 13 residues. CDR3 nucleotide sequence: TGCGCCAGCAGCTTCGGTCTGGCCTACGAGCAGTACTTC. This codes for CASSFGLAYEQYF.

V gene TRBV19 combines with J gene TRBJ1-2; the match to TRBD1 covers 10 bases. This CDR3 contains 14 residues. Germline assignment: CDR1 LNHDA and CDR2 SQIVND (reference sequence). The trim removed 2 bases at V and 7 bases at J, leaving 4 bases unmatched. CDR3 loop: CASSITGTGVGYTF. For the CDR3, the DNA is TGTGCCAGTAGTATAACCGGGACAGGGGTTGGCTACACCTTC. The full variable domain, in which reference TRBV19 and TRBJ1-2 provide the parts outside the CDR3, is DGGITQSPKYLFRKEGQNVTLSCEQNLNHDAMYWYRQDPGQGLRLIYYSQIVNDFQKGDIAEGYSVSREKKESFPLTVTSAQKNPTAFYLCASSITGTGVGYTFGSGTRLTVV.

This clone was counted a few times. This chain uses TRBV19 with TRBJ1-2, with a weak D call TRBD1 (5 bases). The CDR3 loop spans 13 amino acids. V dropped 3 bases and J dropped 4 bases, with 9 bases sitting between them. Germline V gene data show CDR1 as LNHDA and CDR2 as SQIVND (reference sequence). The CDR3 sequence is CASSIGGAYGYTF. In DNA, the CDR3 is TGTGCCAGTAGTATCGGTGGGGCCTATGGCTACACCTTC.

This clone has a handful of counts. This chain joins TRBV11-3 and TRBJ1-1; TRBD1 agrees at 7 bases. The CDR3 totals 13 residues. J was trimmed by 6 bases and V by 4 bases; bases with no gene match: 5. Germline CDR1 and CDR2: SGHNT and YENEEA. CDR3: CASSSRQGAEAFF. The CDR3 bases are TGTGCCAGCAGCTCACGACAGGGTGCTGAAGCTTTCTTT.

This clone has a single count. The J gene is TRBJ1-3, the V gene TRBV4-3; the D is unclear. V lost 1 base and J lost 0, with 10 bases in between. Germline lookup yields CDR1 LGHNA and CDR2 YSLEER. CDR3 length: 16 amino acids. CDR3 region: CASSQGARYSGNTIYF. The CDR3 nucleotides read TGCGCCAGCAGCCAAGGTGCTCGGTACTCTGGAAACACCATATATTTT.

The CDR3 spells CASSQDYRDLGFAIEKLFF. In DNA, the CDR3 is TGCGCCAGCAGTCAGGATTACCGGGACCTTGGGTTTGCTATCGAAAAACTGTTTTTT. This chain links TRBV23-1 with TRBJ1-4, with D tentatively TRBD1 (5 bases). Being an ORF, TRBV23-1 has a function that is uncertain. The CDR3 has 19 amino acids. The germline V and J ends were trimmed by 3 bases and 8 bases, with 28 bases remaining between them.

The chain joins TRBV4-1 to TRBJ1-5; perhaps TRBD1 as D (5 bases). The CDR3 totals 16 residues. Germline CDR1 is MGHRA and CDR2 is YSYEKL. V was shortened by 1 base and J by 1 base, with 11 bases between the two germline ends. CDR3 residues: CASSQVGRVSNQPQHF. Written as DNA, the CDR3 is TGCGCCAGCAGCCAAGTGGGCAGGGTGAGCAATCAGCCCCAGCATTTT.

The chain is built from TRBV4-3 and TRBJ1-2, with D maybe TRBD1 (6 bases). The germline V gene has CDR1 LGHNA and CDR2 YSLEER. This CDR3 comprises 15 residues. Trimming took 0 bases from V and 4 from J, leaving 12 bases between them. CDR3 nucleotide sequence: TGCGCCAGCAGCCAAGATTTGACAGGCGGCTATGGCTACACCTTC. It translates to CASSQDLTGGYGYTF.

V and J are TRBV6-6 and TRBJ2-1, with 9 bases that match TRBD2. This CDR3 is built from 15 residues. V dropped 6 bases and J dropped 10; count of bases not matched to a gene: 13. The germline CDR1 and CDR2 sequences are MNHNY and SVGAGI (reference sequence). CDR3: CASSLKSGGYLEQFF. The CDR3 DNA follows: TGTGCCAGCAGCCTTAAAAGCGGGGGGTACCTGGAGCAGTTCTTC.

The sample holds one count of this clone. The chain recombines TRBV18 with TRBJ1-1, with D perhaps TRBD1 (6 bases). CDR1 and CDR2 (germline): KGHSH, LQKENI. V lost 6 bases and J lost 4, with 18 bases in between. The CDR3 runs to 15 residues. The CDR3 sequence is CASSPRGGTGTEAFF. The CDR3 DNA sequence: TGTGCCAGCTCCCCCAGGGGTGGTACTGGCACTGAAGCTTTCTTT.